This TCR beta chain was recorded in a study of blood T cell repertoires in COVID-19. Germline V CDR1 and CDR2: SGHNT, YYREEE (reference sequence). The V end was cut by 4 bases, the J end by 0 bases, with 16 bases between. The CDR3 contains 16 residues. The repertoire was sequenced with immunoSEQ multiplex PCR; TCRdb's copy has only in-frame clones and lacks some. Here the sample spans roughly 320,000 clones, over 75% being singletons. The material sequenced was PBMCs or T cells enriched from blood (not recorded which). This clonotype was obtained from a man aged 25 to 40 who had recovered from COVID-19. The chain links TRBV5-4 to TRBJ1-1; D call uncertain. The CDR3: CASSPVRGNMNTEAFF. In DNA form, the CDR3 reads TGTGCCAGCAGCCCGGTCCGAGGGAACATGAACACTGAAGCTTTCTTT. The variable domain in full, with the rest retrieved from reference TRBV5-4 and TRBJ1-1, is ETGVTQSPTHLIKTRGQQVTLRCSSQSGHNTVSWYQQALGQGPQFIFQYYREEENGRGNFPPRFSGLQFPNYSSELNVNALELDDSALYLCASSPVRGNMNTEAFFGQGTRLTVV.